This TCR beta chain is drawn from a study of neurological immune-mediated disorders. TCRdb recomputed calls from the 5' RACE reads with MiXCR, one row per CDR3 protein. The sample records about 60,000 distinct CDR3 sequences, about 10% being singletons. Findings of the study overall: Expanded clones shared no CDR3 amino acid sequences across subjects, suggesting private repertoires in all groups.

Time point given: longitudinal time-point 1 (baseline). Deletions cut 5 bases from V and 5 bases from J, with 15 bases between. The CDR3 consists of 14 residues. The germline CDR1 and CDR2 sequences are MNHNS and SASEGT. Of note for this clonotype: The antigen is undetermined. A much bigger clone sits one base away, suggesting this may be a read error.

This sequence was found in a male donor with HTLV-1-associated myelopathy (HAM/TSP). The rearrangement links TRBV6-1 to TRBJ1-1; D gene unclear. Sequencing was performed on PBMCs. The chain's CDR3 is CASSSRTPGTEAFF. Here the CDR3 DNA reads TGTGCCAGCAGTTCCCGGACTCCTGGGACTGAAGCTTTCTTT.